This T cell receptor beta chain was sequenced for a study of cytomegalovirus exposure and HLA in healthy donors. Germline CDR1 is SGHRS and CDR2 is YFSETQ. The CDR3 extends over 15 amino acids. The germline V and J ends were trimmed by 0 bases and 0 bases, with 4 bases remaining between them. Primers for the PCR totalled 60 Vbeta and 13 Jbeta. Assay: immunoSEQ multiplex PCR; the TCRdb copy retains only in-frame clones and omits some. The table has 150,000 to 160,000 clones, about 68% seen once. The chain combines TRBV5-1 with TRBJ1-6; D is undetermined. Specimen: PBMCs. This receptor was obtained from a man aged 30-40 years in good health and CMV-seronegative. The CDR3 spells CASSLESSYNSPLHF. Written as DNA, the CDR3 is TGCGCCAGCAGCTTGGAGAGCTCCTATAATTCACCCCTCCACTTT.